The text below deals with one T cell receptor (beta chain). The table came from immunoSEQ multiplex PCR; TCRdb's copy has only in-frame clones and leaves some out. Found here are about a million clones, 70% to 80% of them singletons; the top ten hold roughly 0.9%. The data derive from a study of shared clonotypes between healthy human individuals. Germline V lookup: CDR1 MDHEN, CDR2 SYDVKM. CDR3 size: 14 residues. The V and J ends lost 9 bases and 2 bases, in that order; junction bases with no gene match: 9. The sequencing input was memory CD4+ T cells from PBMCs. The subset here: CD45RA-negative fraction. The TCR originated in a young man in good health. Some clones in this sample may be carry-over from other donors' samples. The V gene is TRBV28, the J gene TRBJ2-7, with 8 bases lining up with TRBD1. CDR3 sequence reads: CASHGQGRAYEQYF. CDR3 DNA: TGTGCCAGTCACGGACAGGGAAGGGCCTACGAGCAGTACTTC.